This T cell receptor beta chain was sequenced in a study of T-cell reconstitution after alpha-beta-depleted transplantation in children. The library targeted TCRbeta and was prepared with unique molecular identifiers. TCRdb redid the calling of the PCR reads with MiXCR, one entry per CDR3 protein. This sample has about 500,000 distinct CDR3 sequences, with around a third found just once. V was shortened by 0 bases and J by 6 bases, with 12 bases between the two germline ends. This CDR3 has 15 residues. CDR1 SGHKS and CDR2 YYEKEE come from the germline V gene (reference sequence). The material sequenced was PBMCs from the stem cell graft donor, taken from the stem cell graft. The clonotype originates from a human donor who donated a stem cell graft to a child with aplastic anemia. The chain combines TRBV5-5 with TRBJ2-2; no definite D call. CDR3 bases: TGTGCCAGCAGCTTGGCGGGCTCCAATCCCGGGGAGCTGTTTTTT. It codes for CASSLAGSNPGELFF.